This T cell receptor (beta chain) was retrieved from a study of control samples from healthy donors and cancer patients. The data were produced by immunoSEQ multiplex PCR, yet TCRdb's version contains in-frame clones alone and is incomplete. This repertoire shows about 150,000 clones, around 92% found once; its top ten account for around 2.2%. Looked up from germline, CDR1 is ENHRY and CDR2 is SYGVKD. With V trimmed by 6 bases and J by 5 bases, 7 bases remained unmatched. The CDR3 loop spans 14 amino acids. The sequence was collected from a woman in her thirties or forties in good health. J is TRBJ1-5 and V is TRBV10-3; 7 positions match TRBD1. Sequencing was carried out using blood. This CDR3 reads CAISEGGRDQPQHF. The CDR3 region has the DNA TGTGCCATCAGCGAAGGGGGCAGGGATCAGCCCCAGCATTTT.